Listed below are T cell receptor beta chains from one sample, sequenced in a study of OX40 agonist ivuxolimab in advanced cancers. Using immunoSEQ multiplex PCR, the repertoire was profiled, and TCRdb retains in-frame clones only, with some absent. The table records roughly 58,000 clones, about nine tenths of them present only once. Material: CD4+ or CD8+ T cells sorted from blood, obtained in a trial of the OX40 agonist ivuxolimab. These receptors were collected from an adult with an advanced solid tumor such as melanoma, head and neck, liver or kidney cancer. CDR3s include the opening cysteine and the closing phenylalanine or tryptophan. D genes are given only for firm matches. Size is stated for part of the rows, as once, few or many counts, or as a class when the clone is expanded.

D,V,J,size,DNA,CDR3
.,TRBV19,TRBJ2-4,.,TGTGCCAGTAGTATACTCCCGAGAGCCGAAGCCAAAAACATTCAGTACTTC,CASSILPRAEAKNIQYF
.,TRBV7-6,TRBJ1-6,.,TGTGCCAGCAGCTTATTGGGGAATTCACCCCTCCACTTT,CASSLLGNSPLHF
.,TRBV19,TRBJ2-7,.,TGTGCCAGTGGGGATAGCTCCTACGAGCAGTACTTC,CASGDSSYEQYF
.,TRBV28,TRBJ2-7,.,TGTGCCAGCAACGGAGGACAGTCCTACGAGCAGTACTTC,CASNGGQSYEQYF
.,TRBV7-3,TRBJ2-5,few,TGTGCCAGCAGCTTAATCCCAGGGGTCCAAGAGACCCAGTACTTC,CASSLIPGVQETQYF
.,TRBV12-5,TRBJ2-3,.,TGTGCTAGTTCAGGGGGTAGCGGGACGACAGATACGCAGTATTTT,CASSGGSGTTDTQYF
.,TRBV25-1,TRBJ2-6,.,TGTGCCAGCGGGGTTACTGGGGCCAACGTCCTGACTTTC,CASGVTGANVLTF
TRBD1,TRBV7-9,TRBJ2-1,.,TGTGCCAGCAGTCGGGACAGGAGCTCCTACAATGAGCAGTTCTTC,CASSRDRSSYNEQFF
.,TRBV2,TRBJ2-5,.,TGTGCCAGCCGGACCCGAGAGACCCAGTACTTC,CASRTRETQYF
TRBD1,TRBV5-1,TRBJ1-2,.,TGCGCCAGCACCACCGGGACAGGGGTTTTTTATGGCTACACCTTC,CASTTGTGVFYGYTF
.,TRBV6-1,TRBJ2-3,.,TGTGCCAGCAGTGAAGCTGGGTCCAGCACAGATACGCAGTATTTT,CASSEAGSSTDTQYF
.,TRBV9,TRBJ1-1,once,TGTGCCAGCAGCGTGGGAGACTTTAACACTGAAGCTTTCTTT,CASSVGDFNTEAFF
TRBD1,TRBV25-1,TRBJ1-5,.,TGTGCCAGCAGTGAACAGGGGGCAGGGCAGCCCCAGCATTTT,CASSEQGAGQPQHF
.,TRBV18,TRBJ2-1,.,TGTGCCAGCTCACGAGCCGGGTCCATTGGGAATGAGCAGTTCTTC,CASSRAGSIGNEQFF
TRBD1,TRBV11-3,TRBJ2-5,.,TGTGCCAGCAGCTTCGGACAGGGAAGCCAAGAGACCCAGTACTTC,CASSFGQGSQETQYF
.,TRBV19,TRBJ2-5,once,TGTGCCAGTAGTATAGAGTTACAGGGACCTGAAGAGACCCAGTACTTC,CASSIELQGPEETQYF
.,TRBV30,TRBJ2-2,.,TGTGCCTGGAGCGGAAGATCGGGACGGCTGAACACCGGGGAGCTGTTTTTT,CAWSGRSGRLNTGELFF
TRBD2,TRBV7-2,TRBJ2-1,.,TGTGCCAGCAGCCGACTAGCGGTCACCTACAATGAGCAGTTCTTC,CASSRLAVTYNEQFF
.,TRBV14,TRBJ2-5,.,TGTGCCAGCAGCCCTTACGGCAGTAAAGAGACCCAGTACTTC,CASSPYGSKETQYF
.,TRBV7-2,TRBJ1-3,.,TGTGCCAGCAGCTTAATGGCGTCCGTAACCTCTGGAAACACCATATATTTT,CASSLMASVTSGNTIYF
TRBD1,TRBV29-1,TRBJ1-4,.,TGCAGCGTGAAGGACAGGGCGGATGAAAAACTGTTTTTT,CSVKDRADEKLFF
.,TRBV28,TRBJ1-5,.,TGTGCCAGCAAGGGTAGCAATCAGCCCCAGCATTTT,CASKGSNQPQHF
TRBD2,TRBV29-1,TRBJ2-1,.,TGCAGCGTTGGGACTAGCTCCTACAATGAGCAGTTCTTC,CSVGTSSYNEQFF
TRBD2,TRBV27,TRBJ2-2,few,TGTGCCAGCAGCGACCCAAAACTAGCGGGAGGCCGTCGCACCGGGGAGCTGTTTTTT,CASSDPKLAGGRRTGELFF
TRBD1,TRBV27,TRBJ1-5,.,TGTGCCAGCATGTCACAGGGGGCGAGACAGCCCCAGCATTTT,CASMSQGARQPQHF
.,TRBV10-3,TRBJ2-4,.,TGTGCCATCAGTGAGTCGGGGAGGCCAGATAACATTCAGTACTTC,CAISESGRPDNIQYF
.,TRBV6-1,TRBJ1-2,.,TGTGCCAGCAGTGACAGCCTTAACTATGGCTACACCTTC,CASSDSLNYGYTF
.,TRBV5-1,TRBJ2-3,once,TGCGCCAGCAGCTTGGGTCAGACCTTTAGCACAGATACGCAGTATTTT,CASSLGQTFSTDTQYF
TRBD2,TRBV7-2,TRBJ2-7,.,TGTGCCAGCAGCTTAGAACTAGCGGGATACGAGCAGTACTTC,CASSLELAGYEQYF
TRBD2,TRBV29-1,TRBJ2-2,.,TGCAGCGTGGCGGGAGCAGCGGTTGGCACCGGGGAGCTGTTTTTT,CSVAGAAVGTGELFF
TRBD2,TRBV6-6,TRBJ2-3,.,TGTGCCAGCAGTACGACTAGCGGGCCCACAGATACGCAGTATTTT,CASSTTSGPTDTQYF
.,TRBV7-7,TRBJ2-1,.,TGTGCTAGCAGCCCGGGGCAGTTCGATGAGCAGTTCTTC,CASSPGQFDEQFF
.,TRBV4-2,TRBJ2-1,.,TGTGCCAGCAGCCAAGATCAACCAGGGGCTGAGCAGTTCTTC,CASSQDQPGAEQFF
TRBD1,TRBV7-9,TRBJ1-1,.,TGTGCCAGCAGCCTAGGGACAGAGAACACTGAAGCTTTCTTT,CASSLGTENTEAFF
TRBD1,TRBV29-1,TRBJ2-7,.,TGCAGCGTTGGGGGACAGTCCTCCTACGAGCAGTACTTC,CSVGGQSSYEQYF
TRBD2,TRBV7-8,TRBJ2-2,.,TGTGCCATACCTGGGACTAGCGGGAGTGGGTACACCGGGGAGCTGTTTTTT,CAIPGTSGSGYTGELFF
.,TRBV27,TRBJ2-4,.,TGTGCCAGCAGTTCGGGAACGGCCAAAAACATTCAGTACTTC,CASSSGTAKNIQYF
TRBD1,TRBV2,TRBJ2-5,.,TGTGCCAGCAGACCACAGGGGCCGGAGACCCAGTACTTC,CASRPQGPETQYF
TRBD2,TRBV7-8,TRBJ2-1,few,TGTGCCAGCAGCTCCCCGGGACTAGTGGGTGAGCAGTTCTTC,CASSSPGLVGEQFF